This TCR beta chain was profiled in a study of shared clonotypes between healthy human individuals. About the research overall: Plates per donor: three CD4 naive, three CD4 memory, two CD8 naive, one CD8 memory. Study results and limitations: Estimated richness values were generally larger in naive subsets than in memory subsets. Unshared clonotypes carried lower generation probabilities than those common to all four donors.

Repertoires were generated with immunoSEQ multiplex PCR, while TCRdb's copy carries only in-frame clones and drops some. Of roughly 660,000 clones detected, 90% appear once; the ten largest clones hold 34%. Comments on this clone: Its matching antigen is unknown.

This CDR3 spans 16 amino acids. Per the germline V gene, CDR1 is LGHNA and CDR2 is YSLEER. Between the trimmed V and J ends, which lost 2 bases and 0 bases, there was a span of 11 bases. CD8 memory was a combination of CD45RO+ cells and CCR7-negative CD45RA+ TemRA cells. The rearrangement uses TRBV4-3 and TRBJ1-3; tentatively, D is TRBD1 (5 bases). Sequencing was carried out using memory CD8+ T cells from PBMCs. Subset noted: CD45RO+ cells pooled with CCR7-negative TemRA cells. The receptor's source is a man between 18 and 35 years old in good health. Some clones in this sample may be carry-over from other donors' samples. In DNA form, the CDR3 reads TGCGCCAGCAGCCAACTTACAGGAGTCTCTGGAAACACCATATATTTT. Encoded protein: CASSQLTGVSGNTIYF.